Below, 15 T cell receptor beta chains from the same sample are listed, as sequenced in a study of T cell responses to AZD1222 COVID-19 vaccine. Assay: immunoSEQ multiplex PCR; the TCRdb copy retains only in-frame clones and omits some. Found here are about 73,000 clones, 90% of them singletons; the top ten hold approximately 1.4%. Sequenced material: peripheral blood, taken 28 days after the second AZD1222 dose. These TCRs come from an adult who received the AZD1222 COVID-19 vaccine.

This sequence joins TRBV7-6 and TRBJ1-3; D call uncertain. There are 17 residues in the CDR3. Germline lookup yields CDR1 SGHVS and CDR2 FNYEAQ. Trimming removed 1 base at V and 0 bases at J, with 13 bases between. The chain's CDR3 is CASSLGLGGSSGNTIYF. The DNA of the CDR3 is TGTGCCAGCAGCTTAGGCCTGGGAGGGAGCTCTGGAAACACCATATATTTT.

This clone was observed once. The chain is built from TRBV19 and TRBJ2-5, with 7 bases that match TRBD1. Per germline, CDR1 LNHDA and CDR2 SQIVND (reference sequence). This CDR3 is 16 amino acids long. The V gene end was trimmed by 1 base and the J gene end by 2 bases; junction bases not matched to a gene: 7. In DNA form, the CDR3 reads TGTGCCAGTAGTATAGGGATAGGGGGCTCTCAAGAGACCCAGTACTTC. Translated: CASSIGIGGSQETQYF.

The V call is TRBV7-2, the J call TRBJ1-5, with 10 nucleotides matching TRBD1. Germline V gene data show CDR1 as SGHTA and CDR2 as FQGNSA. Trimming removed 3 bases from V and 4 bases from J; junction bases left unmatched: 3. This CDR3 is 15 amino acids long. In nucleotides, the CDR3 is TGTGCCAGCAGCTTGGACAGGGGGGGAAATCAGCCCCAGCATTTT. The encoded protein is CASSLDRGGNQPQHF.

The V gene is TRBV5-4, the J gene TRBJ2-5; 12 positions match TRBD2. The junction had 14 bases not matched to a gene; V was cut back by 4 bases and J by 4 bases. This CDR3 is 18 amino acids long. Germline CDR1 SGHNT, CDR2 YYREEE (reference sequence). DNA of the CDR3: TGTGCCAGCAGCCGAGGACTAGCGGGGCTGTTGGAGGGAGAGACCCAGTACTTC. Translating it yields CASSRGLAGLLEGETQYF.

The V call is TRBV27, the J call TRBJ1-6; weak D call: TRBD1 (6 bases). The V end was cut by 2 bases, the J end by 9 bases, with 20 bases between. The CDR3 length is 17 residues. Germline assignment: CDR1 MNHEY and CDR2 SMNVEV (reference sequence). The CDR3 nucleotides read TGTGCCAGCAGTTTACCTAACTCAGGGGTTAGAGTTTCACCCCTCCACTTT. It codes for CASSLPNSGVRVSPLHF.

J is TRBJ1-3 and V is TRBV3-1 (or the pseudogene TRBV3-2); 9 bases are a match to TRBD1. The CDR3 has 16 residues. The germline gives CDR1 LGHDT, CDR2 YNNKEL (reference sequence). V shed 4 bases and J 2 bases; nucleotides not matched to a gene: 6. This CDR3 is CASSPGDRVTGNTIYF. The CDR3 DNA reads TGTGCCAGCAGCCCAGGGGACAGGGTCACTGGAAACACCATATATTTT.

J is TRBJ1-2 and V is TRBV5-1; D call uncertain. V lost 0 bases and J lost 1, with 13 bases in between. The CDR3 consists of 16 residues. Germline CDR1 is SGHRS and CDR2 is YFSETQ. The chain's CDR3 is CASSLGGFTLNYGYTF. The CDR3 DNA sequence: TGCGCCAGCAGCTTGGGTGGGTTTACCCTTAACTATGGCTACACCTTC.

The rearrangement joins TRBV28 to TRBJ1-1; possible D gene TRBD1, 6 bases. The CDR3 totals 16 residues. The V end lost 4 bases, the J end lost 0 bases, and 15 bases lay between the germline ends. Germline assignment: CDR1 MDHEN and CDR2 SYDVKM. The CDR3 nucleotides read TGTGCCAGCAGTTGGGGGGCGCCCCGTTTGAACACTGAAGCTTTCTTT. This encodes CASSWGAPRLNTEAFF.

The chain is built from TRBV7-9 and TRBJ1-5, with TRBD1 identical over 7 bases. Germline loops: CDR1 SEHNR, CDR2 FQNEAQ (reference sequence). V shed 4 bases and J 3 bases; nucleotides not matched to a gene: 6. The CDR3 is made up of 15 amino acids. CDR3 loop: CASSSRDSINQPQHF. The CDR3 DNA is TGTGCCAGCAGCTCCCGGGACAGCATCAATCAGCCCCAGCATTTT.

The genes are TRBV3-1 (or the pseudogene TRBV3-2) and TRBJ1-5, with D unresolved. Germline-derived CDR1 and CDR2 are LGHDT and YNNKEL (reference sequence). The CDR3 is 15 residues long. The V and J ends lost 4 bases and 6 bases respectively, with 16 bases between them. The CDR3 region has the DNA TGTGCCAGCAGCCTCCGATCGGCTCCCGGTCAGCCCCAGCATTTT. Translating gives CASSLRSAPGQPQHF.

This rearrangement joins TRBV10-3 to TRBJ1-5; weak D call: TRBD1 (6 bases). Germline lookup yields CDR1 ENHRY and CDR2 SYGVKD. The CDR3 is 14 residues long. V was trimmed by 6 bases and J by 2 bases, leaving 11 bases between them. CDR3 DNA sequence: TGTGCCATCAGCGGGGGGGCGCGCAATCAGCCCCAGCATTTT. Protein sequence: CAISGGARNQPQHF.

The V call is TRBV21-1, the J call TRBJ1-1; the table gives TRBD1 as D, unverified against the DNA. TRBV21-1 is deemed a pseudogene. The CDR3 has 14 residues. The CDR3, as DNA: TGTGCCAGCAGCACCAGACACCCGTGCACTGAAGCTTTCTTT. This gives the protein CASSTRHPCTEAFF.

This rearrangement joins TRBV4-1 to TRBJ1-1; 8 nucleotides agree with TRBD1. CDR3 length: 16 amino acids. Germline loops: CDR1 MGHRA, CDR2 YSYEKL. Trimming cost V 0 bases and J 5 bases; bases outside gene matches: 8. The CDR3 nucleotides are TGCGCCAGCAGCCAAGAGCTCGCAGGGGGCCGGACTGAAGCTTTCTTT. The encoded protein is CASSQELAGGRTEAFF.

The chain has TRBV7-9 and TRBJ2-3, with TRBD2 matching 10 bases. Unmatched junction bases numbered 13, after V lost 5 bases and J lost 14 bases. Germline CDR1 and CDR2: SEHNR and FQNEAQ (reference sequence). CDR3 length: 14 residues. CDR3 residues: CASSHESSGGPVYF. CDR3 coding DNA: TGTGCCAGCAGCCACGAGTCTAGCGGGGGTCCCGTGTATTTT.

This clone was detected once. The chain employs TRBV6-1 and TRBJ1-1; D unclear. This CDR3 spans 17 amino acids. The germline V gene has CDR1 MNHNS and CDR2 SASEGT. With 3 bases removed from V and 0 bases from J, the gap between germline ends came to 17 bases. This CDR3 reads CASSESLAVGMNTEAFF. DNA for the CDR3: TGTGCCAGCAGTGAGTCGCTGGCTGTGGGTATGAACACTGAAGCTTTCTTT.